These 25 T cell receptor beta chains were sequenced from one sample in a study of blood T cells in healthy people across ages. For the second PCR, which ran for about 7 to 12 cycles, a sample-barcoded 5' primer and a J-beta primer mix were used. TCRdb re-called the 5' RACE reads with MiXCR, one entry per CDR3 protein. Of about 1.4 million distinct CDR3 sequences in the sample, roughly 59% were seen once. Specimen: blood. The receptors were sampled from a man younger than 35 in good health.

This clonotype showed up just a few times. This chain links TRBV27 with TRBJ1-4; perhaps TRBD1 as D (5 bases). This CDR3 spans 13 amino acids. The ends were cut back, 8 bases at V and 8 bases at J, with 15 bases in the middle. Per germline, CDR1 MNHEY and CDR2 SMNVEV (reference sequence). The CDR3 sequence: CASGPGGREKLFF. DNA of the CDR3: TGTGCCAGCGGTCCCGGGGGTAGAGAAAAACTGTTTTTT.

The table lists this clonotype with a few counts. CDR3 protein: CATTGTAAYEQYF. In DNA, the CDR3 is TGTGCCACTACCGGGACGGCCGCCTACGAGCAGTACTTC. The V gene is TRBV6-1, the J gene TRBJ2-7; D is tentatively TRBD1 or TRBD2 (5 bases each). The germline V and J ends were trimmed by 10 bases and 2 bases, with 15 bases remaining between them. Germline lookup yields CDR1 MNHNS and CDR2 SASEGT. The CDR3 spans 13 residues.

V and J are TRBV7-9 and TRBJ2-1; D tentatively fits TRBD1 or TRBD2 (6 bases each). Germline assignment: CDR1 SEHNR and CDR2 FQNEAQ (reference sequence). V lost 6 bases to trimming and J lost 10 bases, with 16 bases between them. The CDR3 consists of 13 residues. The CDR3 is CASRQPRGVEQFF. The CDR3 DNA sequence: TGTGCCAGCAGGCAACCAAGGGGGGTGGAGCAGTTCTTC. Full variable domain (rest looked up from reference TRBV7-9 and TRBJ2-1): DTGVSQNPRHKITKRGQNVTFRCDPISEHNRLYWYRQTLGQGPEFLTYFQNEAQLEKSRLLSDRFSAERPKGSFSTLEIQRTEQGDSAMYLCASRQPRGVEQFFGPGTRLTVL.

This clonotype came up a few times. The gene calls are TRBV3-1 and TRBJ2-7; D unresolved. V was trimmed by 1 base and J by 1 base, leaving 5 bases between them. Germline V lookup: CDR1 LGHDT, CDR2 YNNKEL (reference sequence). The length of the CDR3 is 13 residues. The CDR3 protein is CASSQVESYEQYF. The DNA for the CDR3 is TGTGCCAGCAGCCAAGTGGAGTCCTACGAGCAGTACTTC.

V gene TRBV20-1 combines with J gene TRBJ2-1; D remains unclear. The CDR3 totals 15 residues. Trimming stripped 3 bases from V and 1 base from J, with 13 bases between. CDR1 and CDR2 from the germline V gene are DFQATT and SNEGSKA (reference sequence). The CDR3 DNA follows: TGCAGTGCTAGCTGGGCGGATAGTTCCTACAATGAGCAGTTCTTC. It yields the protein CSASWADSSYNEQFF.

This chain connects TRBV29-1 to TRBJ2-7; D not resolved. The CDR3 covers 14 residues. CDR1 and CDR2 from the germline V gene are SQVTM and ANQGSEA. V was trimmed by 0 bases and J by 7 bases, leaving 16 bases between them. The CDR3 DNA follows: TGCAGCGTTGAAGAAGGTAATCATATGAATGAGCAGTACTTC. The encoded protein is CSVEEGNHMNEQYF.

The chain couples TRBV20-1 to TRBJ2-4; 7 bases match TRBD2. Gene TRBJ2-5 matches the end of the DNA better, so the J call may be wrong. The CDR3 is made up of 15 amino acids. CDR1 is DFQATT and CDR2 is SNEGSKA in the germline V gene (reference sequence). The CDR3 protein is CSAPPPGGNQETQYF. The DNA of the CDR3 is TGCAGTGCTCCCCCTCCGGGGGGAAACCAAGAGACCCAGTACTTC.

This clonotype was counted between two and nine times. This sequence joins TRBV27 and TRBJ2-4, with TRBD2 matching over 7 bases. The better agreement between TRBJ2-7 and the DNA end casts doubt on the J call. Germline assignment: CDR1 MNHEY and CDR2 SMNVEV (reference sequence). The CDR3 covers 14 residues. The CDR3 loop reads CASSLGSGTHEQYF. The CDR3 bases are TGTGCCAGCAGTTTAGGAAGCGGGACCCACGAGCAGTACTTC.

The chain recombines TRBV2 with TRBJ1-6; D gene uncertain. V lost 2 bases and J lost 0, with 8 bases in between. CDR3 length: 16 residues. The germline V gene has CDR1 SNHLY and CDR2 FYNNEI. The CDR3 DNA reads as TGTGCCAGCAGTGAAAGGTCGAGCTCCTATAATTCACCCCTCCACTTT. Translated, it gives CASSERSSSYNSPLHF.

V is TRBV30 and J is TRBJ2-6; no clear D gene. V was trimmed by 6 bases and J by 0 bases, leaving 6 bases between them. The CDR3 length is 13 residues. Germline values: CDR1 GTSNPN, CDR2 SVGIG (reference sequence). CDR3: CACQDSGANVLTF. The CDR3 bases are TGTGCCTGCCAGGACTCTGGGGCCAACGTCCTGACTTTC.

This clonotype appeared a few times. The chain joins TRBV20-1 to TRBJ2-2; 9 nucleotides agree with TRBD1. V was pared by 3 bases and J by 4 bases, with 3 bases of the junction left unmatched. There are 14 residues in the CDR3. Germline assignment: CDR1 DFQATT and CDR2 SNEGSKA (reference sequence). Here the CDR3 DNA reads TGCAGTGCTAGTACAGGGGGCAGCACCGGGGAGCTGTTTTTT. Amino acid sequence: CSASTGGSTGELFF.

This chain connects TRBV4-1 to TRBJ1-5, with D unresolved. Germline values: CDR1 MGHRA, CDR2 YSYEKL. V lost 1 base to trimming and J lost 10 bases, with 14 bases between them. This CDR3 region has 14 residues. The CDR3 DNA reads TGCGCCAGCAGCCAAGGATCCCCCCTAGACCCCCAGCATTTT. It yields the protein CASSQGSPLDPQHF.

The CDR3: CASSPARTGPGELFF. As DNA, the CDR3 is TGCGCCAGCAGCCCGGCCCGGACAGGTCCCGGGGAGCTGTTTTTT. The chain combines TRBV5-1 with TRBJ2-2; 7 nucleotides match TRBD1. Trimming at V came to 4 bases and at J to 6 bases, leaving 9 bases not matched to a gene. Per the germline V gene, CDR1 is SGHRS and CDR2 is YFSETQ. This CDR3 region has 15 residues. The full variable domain, with the rest looked up from reference TRBV5-1 and TRBJ2-2, is KAGVTQTPRYLIKTRGQQVTLSCSPISGHRSVSWYQQTPGQGLQFLFEYFSETQRNKGNFPGRFSGRQFSNSRSEMNVSTLELGDSALYLCASSPARTGPGELFFGEGSRLTVL.

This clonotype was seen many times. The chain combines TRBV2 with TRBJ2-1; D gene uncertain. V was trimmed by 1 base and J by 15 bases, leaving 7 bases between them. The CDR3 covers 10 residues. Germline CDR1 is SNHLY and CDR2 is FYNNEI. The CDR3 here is CASSEGRLFF. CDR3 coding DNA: TGTGCCAGCAGTGAAGGCCGACTGTTCTTC.

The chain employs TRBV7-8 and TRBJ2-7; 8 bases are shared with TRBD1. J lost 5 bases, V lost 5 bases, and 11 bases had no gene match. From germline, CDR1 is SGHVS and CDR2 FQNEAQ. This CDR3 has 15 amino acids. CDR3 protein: CASSLTWDRSNEQYF. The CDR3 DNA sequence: TGTGCCAGCAGCCTAACCTGGGACAGGAGCAACGAGCAGTACTTC.

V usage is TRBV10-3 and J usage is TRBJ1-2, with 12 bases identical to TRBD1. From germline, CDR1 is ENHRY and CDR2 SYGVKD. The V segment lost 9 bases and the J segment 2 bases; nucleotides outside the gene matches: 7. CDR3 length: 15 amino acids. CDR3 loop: CAMTRGQGANYGYTF. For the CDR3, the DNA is TGTGCCATGACCCGGGGACAGGGGGCGAACTATGGCTACACCTTC.

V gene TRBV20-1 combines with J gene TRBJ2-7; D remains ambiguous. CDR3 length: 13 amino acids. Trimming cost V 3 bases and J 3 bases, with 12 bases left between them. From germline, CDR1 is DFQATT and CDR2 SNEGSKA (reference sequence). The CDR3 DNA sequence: TGCAGTGCTAGCGTCTTGGCAGGCTACGAGCAGTACTTC. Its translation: CSASVLAGYEQYF.

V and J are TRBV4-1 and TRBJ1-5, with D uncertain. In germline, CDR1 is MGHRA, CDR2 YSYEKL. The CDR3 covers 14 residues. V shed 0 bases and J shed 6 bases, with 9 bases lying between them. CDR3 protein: CASSQDMFRQPQHF. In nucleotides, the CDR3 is TGCGCCAGCAGCCAAGACATGTTTCGTCAGCCCCAGCATTTT.

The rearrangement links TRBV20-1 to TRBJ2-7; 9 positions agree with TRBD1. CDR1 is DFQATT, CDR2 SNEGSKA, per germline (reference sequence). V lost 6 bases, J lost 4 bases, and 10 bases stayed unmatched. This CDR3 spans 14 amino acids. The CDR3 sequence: CSARTQGALYEQYF. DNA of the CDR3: TGCAGTGCAAGAACACAGGGGGCGCTGTACGAGCAGTACTTC.

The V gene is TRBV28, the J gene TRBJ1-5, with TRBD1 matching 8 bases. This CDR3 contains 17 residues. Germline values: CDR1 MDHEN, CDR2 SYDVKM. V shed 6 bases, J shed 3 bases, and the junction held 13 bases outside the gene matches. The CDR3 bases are TGTGCCAGCAGCCCAAAGACAGGGGTTTCCTACAATCAGCCCCAGCATTTT. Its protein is CASSPKTGVSYNQPQHF. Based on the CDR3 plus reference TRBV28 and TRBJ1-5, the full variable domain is DVKVTQSSRYLVKRTGEKVFLECVQDMDHENMFWYRQDPGLGLRLIYFSYDVKMKEKGDIPEGYSVSREKKERFSLILESASTNQTSMYLCASSPKTGVSYNQPQHFGDGTRLSIL.

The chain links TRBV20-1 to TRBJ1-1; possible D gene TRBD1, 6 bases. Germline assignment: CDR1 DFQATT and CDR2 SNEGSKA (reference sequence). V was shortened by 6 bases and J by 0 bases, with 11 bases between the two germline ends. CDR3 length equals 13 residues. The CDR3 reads CSATGLMNTEAFF. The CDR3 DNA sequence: TGCAGTGCCACAGGGTTGATGAACACTGAAGCTTTCTTT.

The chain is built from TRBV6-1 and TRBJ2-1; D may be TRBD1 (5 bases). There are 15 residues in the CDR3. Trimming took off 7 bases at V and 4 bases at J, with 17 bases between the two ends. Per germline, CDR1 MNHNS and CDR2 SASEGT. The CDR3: CASNAQGFEYNEQFF. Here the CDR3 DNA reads TGTGCCAGCAATGCCCAGGGCTTCGAGTACAATGAGCAGTTCTTC.

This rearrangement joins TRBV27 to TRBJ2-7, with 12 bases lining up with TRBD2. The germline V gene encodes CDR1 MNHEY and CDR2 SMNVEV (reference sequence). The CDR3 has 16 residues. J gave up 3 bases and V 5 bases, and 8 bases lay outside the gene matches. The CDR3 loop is CASSLATSGSLYEQYF. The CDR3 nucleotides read TGTGCCAGCAGTCTGGCGACTAGCGGGAGTCTCTACGAGCAGTACTTC.

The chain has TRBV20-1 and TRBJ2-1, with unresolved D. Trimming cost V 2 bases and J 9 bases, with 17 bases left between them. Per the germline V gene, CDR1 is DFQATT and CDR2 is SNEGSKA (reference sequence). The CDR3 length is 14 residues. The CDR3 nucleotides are TGCAGTGCTAGAATGGCTCATCAGGCCATTGAGCAGTTCTTC. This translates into CSARMAHQAIEQFF.

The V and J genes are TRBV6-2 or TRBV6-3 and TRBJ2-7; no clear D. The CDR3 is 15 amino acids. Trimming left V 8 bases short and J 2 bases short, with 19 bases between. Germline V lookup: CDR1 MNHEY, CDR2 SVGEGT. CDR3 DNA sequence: TGTGCCAGCGAGACCCAAGGATTCCTAACCTACGAGCAGTACTTC. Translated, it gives CASETQGFLTYEQYF.